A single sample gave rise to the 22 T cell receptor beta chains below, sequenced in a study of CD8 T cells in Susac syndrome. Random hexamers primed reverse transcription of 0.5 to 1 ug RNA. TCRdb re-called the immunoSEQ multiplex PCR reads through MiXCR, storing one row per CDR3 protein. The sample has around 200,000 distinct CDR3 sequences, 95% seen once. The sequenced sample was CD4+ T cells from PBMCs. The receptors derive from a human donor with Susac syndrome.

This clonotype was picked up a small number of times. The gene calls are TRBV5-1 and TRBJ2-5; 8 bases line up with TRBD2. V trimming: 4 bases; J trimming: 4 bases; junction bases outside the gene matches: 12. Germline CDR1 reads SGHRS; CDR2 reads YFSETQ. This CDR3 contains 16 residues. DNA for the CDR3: TGCGCCAGCAGCCAGCCCCGAGCGGGGGTCTCAGAGACCCAGTACTTC. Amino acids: CASSQPRAGVSETQYF.

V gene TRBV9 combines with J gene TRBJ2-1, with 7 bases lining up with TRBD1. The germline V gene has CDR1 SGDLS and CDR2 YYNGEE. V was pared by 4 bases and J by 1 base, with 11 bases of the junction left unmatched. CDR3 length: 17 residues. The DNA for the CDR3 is TGTGCCAGCAGCCGCCGGGACAGCCAAAAATCCTACAATGAGCAGTTCTTC. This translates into CASSRRDSQKSYNEQFF.

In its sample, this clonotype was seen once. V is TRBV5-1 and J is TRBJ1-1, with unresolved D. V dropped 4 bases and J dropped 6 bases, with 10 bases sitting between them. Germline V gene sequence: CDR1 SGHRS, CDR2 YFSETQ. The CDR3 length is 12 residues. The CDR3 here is CASSVDEAEAFF. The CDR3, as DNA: TGCGCCAGCAGCGTAGACGAAGCTGAAGCTTTCTTT.

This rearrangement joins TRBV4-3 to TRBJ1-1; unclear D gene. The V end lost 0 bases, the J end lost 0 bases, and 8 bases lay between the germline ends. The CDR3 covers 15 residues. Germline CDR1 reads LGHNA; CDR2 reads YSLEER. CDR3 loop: CASSQDNGMNTEAFF. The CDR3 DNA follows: TGCGCCAGCAGCCAAGATAATGGGATGAACACTGAAGCTTTCTTT.

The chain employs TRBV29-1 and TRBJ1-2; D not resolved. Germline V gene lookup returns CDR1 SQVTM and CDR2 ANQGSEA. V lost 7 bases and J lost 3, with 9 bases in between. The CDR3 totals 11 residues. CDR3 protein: CSDNEDYGYTF. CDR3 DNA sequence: TGCAGCGACAACGAGGACTATGGCTACACCTTC.

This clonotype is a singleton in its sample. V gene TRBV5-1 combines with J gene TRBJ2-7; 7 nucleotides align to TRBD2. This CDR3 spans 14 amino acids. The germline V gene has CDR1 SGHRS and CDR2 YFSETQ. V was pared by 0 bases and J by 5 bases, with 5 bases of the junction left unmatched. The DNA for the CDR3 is TGCGCCAGCAGCTTGGAGGGGAGGGGCGACGAGCAGTACTTC. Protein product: CASSLEGRGDEQYF.

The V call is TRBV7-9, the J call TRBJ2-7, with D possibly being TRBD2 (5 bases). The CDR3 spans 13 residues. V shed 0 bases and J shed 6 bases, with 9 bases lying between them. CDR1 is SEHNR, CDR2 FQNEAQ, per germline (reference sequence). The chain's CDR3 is CASSLAAGVEQYF. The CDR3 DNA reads TGTGCCAGCAGCTTAGCTGCCGGGGTCGAGCAGTACTTC.

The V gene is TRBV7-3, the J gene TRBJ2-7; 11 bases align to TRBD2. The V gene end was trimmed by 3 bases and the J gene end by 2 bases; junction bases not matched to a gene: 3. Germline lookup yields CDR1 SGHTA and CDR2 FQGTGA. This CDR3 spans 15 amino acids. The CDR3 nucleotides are TGTGCCAGCAGCTTGTTTAGCGGGGGGGCCTACGAGCAGTACTTC. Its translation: CASSLFSGGAYEQYF.

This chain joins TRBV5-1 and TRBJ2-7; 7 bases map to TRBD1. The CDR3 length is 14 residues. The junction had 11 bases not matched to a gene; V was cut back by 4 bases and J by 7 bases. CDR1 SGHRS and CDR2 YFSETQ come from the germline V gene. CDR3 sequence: CASSGRQGSGEQYF. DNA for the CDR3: TGCGCCAGCAGCGGCAGACAGGGCTCCGGGGAGCAGTACTTC.

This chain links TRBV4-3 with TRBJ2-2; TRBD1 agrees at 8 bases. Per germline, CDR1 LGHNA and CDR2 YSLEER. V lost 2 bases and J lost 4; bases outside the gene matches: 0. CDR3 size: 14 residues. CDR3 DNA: TGCGCCAGCAGCCAAACAGGGGGCACCGGGGAGCTGTTTTTT. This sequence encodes CASSQTGGTGELFF.

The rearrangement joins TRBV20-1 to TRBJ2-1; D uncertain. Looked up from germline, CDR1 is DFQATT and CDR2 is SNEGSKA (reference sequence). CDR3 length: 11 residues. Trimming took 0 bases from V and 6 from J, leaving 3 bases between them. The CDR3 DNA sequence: TGCAGTGCTAGAGAAATCAATGAGCAGTTCTTC. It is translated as CSAREINEQFF.

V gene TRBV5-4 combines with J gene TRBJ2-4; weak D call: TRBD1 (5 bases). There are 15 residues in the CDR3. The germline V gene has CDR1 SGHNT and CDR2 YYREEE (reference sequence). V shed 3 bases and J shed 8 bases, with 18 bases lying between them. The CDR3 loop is CASSSPDRSGDIQYF. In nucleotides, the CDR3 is TGTGCCAGCAGCTCGCCAGACAGAAGTGGGGACATTCAGTACTTC.

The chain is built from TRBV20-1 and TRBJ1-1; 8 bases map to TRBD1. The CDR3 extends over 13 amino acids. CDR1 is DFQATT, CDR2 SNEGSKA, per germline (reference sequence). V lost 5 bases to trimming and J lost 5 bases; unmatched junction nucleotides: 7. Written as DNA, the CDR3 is TGCAGTGCTCTCCGGACAGGGCGAACTGAAGCTTTCTTT. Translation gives CSALRTGRTEAFF.

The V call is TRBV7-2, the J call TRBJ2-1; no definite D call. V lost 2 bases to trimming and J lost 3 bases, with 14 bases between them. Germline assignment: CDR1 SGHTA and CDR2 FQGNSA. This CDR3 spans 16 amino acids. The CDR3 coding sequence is TGTGCCAGCAGCTTATTGCTGGCGGACGACTACAATGAGCAGTTCTTC. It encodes CASSLLLADDYNEQFF.

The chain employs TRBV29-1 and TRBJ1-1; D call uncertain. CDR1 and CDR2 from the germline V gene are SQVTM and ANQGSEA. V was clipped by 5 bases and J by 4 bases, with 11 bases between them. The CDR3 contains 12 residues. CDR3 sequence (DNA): TGCAGCGTTTCTAAGGGAGGCACTGAAGCTTTCTTT. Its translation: CSVSKGGTEAFF. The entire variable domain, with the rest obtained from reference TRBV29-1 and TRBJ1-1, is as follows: SAVISQKPSRDICQRGTSLTIQCQVDSQVTMMFWYRQQPGQSLTLIATANQGSEATYESGFVIDKFPISRPNLTFSTLTVSNMSPEDSSIYLCSVSKGGTEAFFGQGTRLTVV.

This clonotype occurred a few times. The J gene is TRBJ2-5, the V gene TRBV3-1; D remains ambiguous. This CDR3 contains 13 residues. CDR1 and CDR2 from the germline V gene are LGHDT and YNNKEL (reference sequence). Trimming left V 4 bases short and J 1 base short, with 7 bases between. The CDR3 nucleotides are TGTGCCAGCAGCCTCCTACTCCAAGAGACCCAGTACTTC. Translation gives CASSLLLQETQYF.

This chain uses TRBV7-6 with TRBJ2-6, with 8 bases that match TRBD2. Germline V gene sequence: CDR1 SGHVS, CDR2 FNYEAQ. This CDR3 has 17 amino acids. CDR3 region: CGQLRSGGEGGANVLTF. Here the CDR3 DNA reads TGTGGTCAGCTTAGGAGCGGGGGAGAAGGGGGGGCCAACGTCCTGACTTTC. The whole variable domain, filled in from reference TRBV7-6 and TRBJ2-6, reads GAGVSQSPRYKVTKRGQDVALRCDPISGHVSLYWYRQALGQGPEFLTYFNYEAQQDKSGLPNDRFSAERPEGSISTLTIQRTEQRDSAMYRCGQLRSGGEGGANVLTFGAGSRLTVL.

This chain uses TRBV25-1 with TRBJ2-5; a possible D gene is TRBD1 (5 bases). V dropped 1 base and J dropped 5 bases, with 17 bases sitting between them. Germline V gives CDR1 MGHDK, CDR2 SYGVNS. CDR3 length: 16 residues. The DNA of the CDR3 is TGTGCCAGCAGTGAATCGCTAGGGGCGGACGGTGAGACCCAGTACTTC. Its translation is CASSESLGADGETQYF.

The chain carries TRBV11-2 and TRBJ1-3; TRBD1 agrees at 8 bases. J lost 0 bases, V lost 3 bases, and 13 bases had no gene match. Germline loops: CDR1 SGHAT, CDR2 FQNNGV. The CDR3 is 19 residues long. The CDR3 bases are TGTGCCAGCAGCTTTCCCGGGACAGGTTCGCGATACTCTGGAAACACCATATATTTT. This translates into CASSFPGTGSRYSGNTIYF.

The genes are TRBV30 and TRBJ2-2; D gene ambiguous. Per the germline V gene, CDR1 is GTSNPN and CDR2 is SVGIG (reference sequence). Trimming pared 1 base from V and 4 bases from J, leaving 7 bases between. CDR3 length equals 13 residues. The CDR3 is CAWSARTTGELFF. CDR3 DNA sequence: TGTGCCTGGAGTGCCAGGACCACCGGGGAGCTGTTTTTT. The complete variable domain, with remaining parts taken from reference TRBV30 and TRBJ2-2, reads SQTIHQWPATLVQPVGSPLSLECTVEGTSNPNLYWYRQAAGRGLQLLFYSVGIGQISSEVPQNLSASRPQDRQFILSSKKLLLSDSGFYLCAWSARTTGELFFGEGSRLTVL.

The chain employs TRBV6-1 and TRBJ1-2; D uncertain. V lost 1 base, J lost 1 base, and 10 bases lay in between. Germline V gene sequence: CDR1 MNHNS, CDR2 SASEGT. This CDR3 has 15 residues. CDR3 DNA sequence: TGTGCCAGCAGTGAAGTAGGTAGCATTAACTATGGCTACACCTTC. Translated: CASSEVGSINYGYTF.

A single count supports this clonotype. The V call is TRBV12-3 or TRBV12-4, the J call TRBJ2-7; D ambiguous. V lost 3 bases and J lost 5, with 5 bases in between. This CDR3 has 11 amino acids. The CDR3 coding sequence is TGTGCCAGCAGTTTCCTGGACGAGCAGTACTTC. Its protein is CASSFLDEQYF.